The source of this T cell receptor (beta chain) is a study of T cells in localized non-small cell lung cancer. This clone was picked up a small number of times. Its matching antigen is unknown. Study-wide findings and caveats: Longer overall survival was seen with higher T cell density measured in blood. Clonality peaked in uninvolved adjacent lung rather than tumor. Turning up in adjacent lung were a median roughly 59 of the top 100 tumor clones. Heterogeneity within the tumor remains possible, as just one region underwent sequencing.

Germline V gene sequence: CDR1 SNHLY, CDR2 FYNNEI. The CDR3 has 16 amino acids. V lost 0 bases, J lost 8 bases, and 19 bases lay in between. Some clones are missing from TCRdb's copy, which holds only in-frame ones; the method was immunoSEQ multiplex PCR. The table lists tens of thousands of clones, 85% to 90% of them singletons, with roughly 15% in the top ten. Specimen: peripheral blood, collected before any cancer treatment. J is TRBJ1-2 and V is TRBV2; the D gene is possibly TRBD1 (5 bases). The source is an older male donor with stage I lung adenocarcinoma. The CDR3 spells CASSEANGHRGEGYTF. The DNA for the CDR3 is TGTGCCAGCAGTGAAGCTAACGGACACCGCGGAGAGGGCTACACCTTC.